Sequencing of this T cell receptor (beta chain) was carried out in a study of blood T cells in healthy people across ages. This clonotype was counted between two and nine times. Sample-barcoded 5' priming and a J-beta primer mix drove a second PCR of about 6 to 12 cycles. TCRdb analysed the 5' RACE reads with MiXCR anew, one entry per CDR3 protein. The repertoire holds over 1,500,000 distinct CDR3 sequences, approximately 40% seen once, with roughly 23% in the top ten. Sequenced: blood. This TCR was sampled from a human donor in good health.

The CDR3 DNA is TGTGCCAGCAGCCCACCAGAGGCCGGGCCTTTGGATGGGTATGGCTACACCTTC. This sequence encodes CASSPPEAGPLDGYGYTF. This chain joins TRBV7-9 and TRBJ1-2; D remains unclear. The CDR3 runs to 18 residues. Germline V gene data show CDR1 as SEHNR and CDR2 as FQNEAQ (reference sequence). V was clipped by 5 bases and J by 5 bases, with 27 bases between them.